This T cell receptor beta chain was captured in a study of blood T cell repertoires in COVID-19. Study in general: Collection of acute and convalescent COVID-19 samples took place in the United States, Italy and Spain. PBMCs, B-cell-depleted T cells, or T cells were the source of the cDNA or gDNA that made up the material.

The method was immunoSEQ multiplex PCR; TCRdb's version includes in-frame clones alone and lacks a portion of them. The data hold some 700,000 clones, with about nine tenths observed a single time. Losses at the gene ends were 0 bases for V and 3 bases for J; bases not matched to a gene: 7. From germline, CDR1 is SGDLS and CDR2 YYNGEE. This CDR3 is 16 amino acids long. This chain uses TRBV9 with TRBJ2-7, with 9 bases lining up with TRBD1. Sequencing was performed on peripheral blood. The receptor was isolated from a woman aged 18-29 years with acute or convalescent COVID-19. The CDR3 DNA reads TGTGCCAGCAGCGTAGCTCCACTGGGACAGGGCTACGAGCAGTACTTC. Protein: CASSVAPLGQGYEQYF.